The 23 T cell receptor beta chains below all came from one sample that was sequenced in a study of regulatory T cells in long-lasting Graves disease. Stated time point: persistent/refractory GD, antithyroid drugs over 5 years with positive TRAb. Researchers made the TCR library from RNA that was extracted from PBMCs. Both iRepertoire HTBI primers and Arm-PCR of CDR3 regions were used to build the TCR beta libraries. TCRdb itself ran the multiplex PCR reads through MiXCR, one entry per CDR3 protein. The data contain 500,000 to 700,000 distinct CDR3 sequences, 25% to 35% of them singletons. This specimen was peripheral blood mononuclear cells (PBMCs), taken when the disease was refractory, from a patient treated with antithyroid drugs. The receptors originated from a female donor with Graves disease.

A few counts support this clonotype. The junction departs from the called germline gene at one end, perhaps through a read error. The V call is TRBV2, the J call TRBJ1-1; 8 nucleotides agree with TRBD1. Per germline, CDR1 SNHLY and CDR2 FYNNEI. CDR3 length equals 12 residues. CDR3 DNA sequence: TGTGCCAGCCGTGAACAGGGGGAGATGGCTTTCTTT. Translated, it gives CASREQGEMAFF.

The rearrangement links TRBV7-9 to TRBJ2-7; 14 bases align to TRBD2. The CDR3 consists of 16 residues. Germline V gene sequence: CDR1 SEHNR, CDR2 FQNEAQ (reference sequence). The trim removed 5 bases at V and 4 bases at J, leaving 7 bases unmatched. Here the CDR3 reads CASSPDRTSGRYEQYF. DNA of the CDR3: TGTGCCAGCAGCCCTGATCGGACTAGCGGGAGGTACGAGCAGTACTTC.

This clonotype was observed a few times. The genes are TRBV7-2 and TRBJ1-5; D may be TRBD1 (6 bases). This CDR3 comprises 15 residues. Germline V CDR1 and CDR2: SGHTA, FQGNSA. The ends were cut back, 3 bases at V and 0 bases at J, with 9 bases in the middle. CDR3 loop: CASSLGHLSNQPQHF. Here the CDR3 DNA reads TGTGCCAGCAGCTTGGGACACCTTAGCAATCAGCCCCAGCATTTT.

The V call is TRBV6-1, the J call TRBJ2-7; D perhaps matches TRBD2 (6 bases). Germline loops: CDR1 MNHNS, CDR2 SASEGT. V was pared by 1 base and J by 4 bases, with 11 bases between. There are 14 residues in the CDR3. CDR3 bases: TGTGCCAGCAGTGAAGTGGAGGGGATTTACGAGCAGTACTTC. Its protein is CASSEVEGIYEQYF.

The rearrangement links TRBV27 to TRBJ1-1, with D perhaps TRBD1 (5 bases). The V end lost 11 bases, the J end lost 1 base, and 32 bases lay between the germline ends. CDR1 is MNHEY and CDR2 is SMNVEV in the germline V gene (reference sequence). The CDR3 totals 19 residues. The CDR3 loop reads CAFLVGGSGTGRRNTEAFF. The CDR3 region has the DNA TGTGCCTTCCTGGTGGGTGGGAGTGGGACCGGCCGAAGGAACACTGAAGCTTTCTTT.

This clonotype was counted between two and nine times. This rearrangement joins TRBV6-1 to TRBJ2-2; D ambiguous. Germline V gives CDR1 MNHNS, CDR2 SASEGT. The CDR3 loop spans 14 amino acids. Trimming shortened V by 6 bases and J by 5 bases, and 13 bases separated the two germline ends. The CDR3 protein is CASRTGSGTGELFF. As DNA, the CDR3 is TGTGCCAGCAGGACTGGGTCTGGGACCGGGGAGCTGTTTTTT.

The chain couples TRBV29-1 to TRBJ2-5; TRBD2 aligns across 11 bases. This CDR3 is 14 amino acids long. The V segment lost 3 bases and the J segment 4 bases; nucleotides outside the gene matches: 4. Germline CDR1 and CDR2: SQVTM and ANQGSEA. CDR3 region: CSVETSGVGETQYF. The DNA of the CDR3 is TGCAGCGTTGAGACTAGCGGGGTTGGAGAGACCCAGTACTTC.

The chain uses TRBV7-9 and TRBJ2-5; no clear D. This CDR3 spans 13 amino acids. The germline CDR1 and CDR2 sequences are SEHNR and FQNEAQ (reference sequence). Between the trimmed V and J ends, which lost 2 bases and 1 base, there was a span of 5 bases. The CDR3 loop is CASSLTPQETQYF. The CDR3 nucleotides read TGTGCCAGCAGCTTAACCCCCCAAGAGACCCAGTACTTC.

This clonotype appeared many times. This CDR3 reads CSASWGRAYEQYF. The CDR3 nucleotides are TGCAGTGCTAGTTGGGGGAGGGCCTACGAGCAGTACTTC. V usage is TRBV20-1 and J usage is TRBJ2-7; the match to TRBD2 covers 7 bases. V lost 3 bases to trimming and J lost 2 bases; unmatched junction nucleotides: 4. CDR3 length equals 13 residues. Germline-derived CDR1 and CDR2 are DFQATT and SNEGSKA (reference sequence).

This clonotype was detected only a few times. The chain's CDR3 is CATSRDYGTSSYEQYF. CDR3 coding DNA: TGTGCCACCAGCAGAGATTACGGGACTAGCTCCTACGAGCAGTACTTC. The chain couples TRBV15 to TRBJ2-7, with 8 bases that match TRBD2. The germline V gene has CDR1 LNHNV and CDR2 YYDKDF (reference sequence). V trimming: 0 bases; J trimming: 0 bases; junction bases outside the gene matches: 4. The CDR3 is made up of 16 amino acids.

V gene TRBV5-1 combines with J gene TRBJ1-1; possibly TRBD1 for D (6 bases). The CDR3 consists of 14 residues. The V and J ends lost 9 bases and 2 bases respectively, with 17 bases between them. CDR1 SGHRS and CDR2 YFSETQ come from the germline V gene. CDR3 in DNA: TGCGCCACTACGCAAGGGACAATCAACACTGAAGCTTTCTTT. This translates into CATTQGTINTEAFF.

The chain has TRBV7-9 and TRBJ2-5, with a tentative D call TRBD1 (5 bases). In germline, CDR1 is SEHNR, CDR2 FQNEAQ (reference sequence). V shed 3 bases and J shed 2 bases, with 13 bases lying between them. The CDR3 consists of 15 residues. CDR3 bases: TGTGCCAGCAGCTTCCAGGGTAACGGTCAAGAGACCCAGTACTTC. Amino acid sequence: CASSFQGNGQETQYF. Complete variable domain (other parts from reference TRBV7-9 and TRBJ2-5): DTGVSQNPRHKITKRGQNVTFRCDPISEHNRLYWYRQTLGQGPEFLTYFQNEAQLEKSRLLSDRFSAERPKGSFSTLEIQRTEQGDSAMYLCASSFQGNGQETQYFGPGTRLLVL.

CDR3 DNA: TGTGCCAGCAGCTTAGATTTGAGGGAAGAAGCTTTCTTT. Translated, it gives CASSLDLREEAFF. The chain uses TRBV11-2 and TRBJ1-1; D ambiguous. Trimming cost V 0 bases and J 8 bases, with 10 bases left between them. This CDR3 comprises 13 residues. Germline CDR1 and CDR2: SGHAT and FQNNGV.

This chain uses TRBV11-2 with TRBJ2-2, with unresolved D. In germline, CDR1 is SGHAT, CDR2 FQNNGV. Trimming took off 3 bases at V and 4 bases at J, with 9 bases between the two ends. The CDR3 extends over 14 amino acids. CDR3 protein: CASSFRVSTGELFF. CDR3 coding DNA: TGTGCCAGCAGCTTTCGTGTCAGCACCGGGGAGCTGTTTTTT.

This clonotype was seen more than once but under ten times. The V call is TRBV7-6, the J call TRBJ2-5, with 8 bases identical to TRBD1. The CDR3 spans 17 residues. Germline CDR1 reads SGHVS; CDR2 reads FNYEAQ. Unmatched junction bases numbered 12, after V lost 5 bases and J lost 1 base. CDR3 sequence (DNA): TGTGCCAGCAGCCCTACCCTCGACAGGGGCACCCAAGAGACCCAGTACTTC. This translates into CASSPTLDRGTQETQYF.

The chain combines TRBV6-2 or TRBV6-3 with TRBJ2-2, with D possibly TRBD1 on 6 matching bases. The CDR3 loop spans 14 amino acids. V gave up 5 bases and J gave up 3 bases, with 10 bases separating them. Germline CDR1 MNHEY, CDR2 SVGEGT. The CDR3 DNA sequence: TGTGCCAGCAGTCCAGGGGTATACACCGGGGAGCTGTTTTTT. Translated, it gives CASSPGVYTGELFF.

The chain recombines TRBV20-1 with TRBJ1-5; 10 nucleotides align to TRBD1. CDR3 length: 16 amino acids. Germline CDR1 DFQATT, CDR2 SNEGSKA (reference sequence). Trimming took 4 bases from V and 0 from J; bases not matched to a gene: 6. The CDR3: CSATGTGDHSNQPQHF. The CDR3, as DNA: TGCAGTGCTACCGGGACAGGGGATCATAGCAATCAGCCCCAGCATTTT.

The J gene is TRBJ1-1, the V gene TRBV12-3 or TRBV12-4, with 9 bases lining up with TRBD1. The CDR3 has 14 amino acids. J lost 1 base, V lost 7 bases, and 4 bases had no gene match. CDR3 DNA: TGTGCCAGCACTACAGGGGGCGGGAACACTGAAGCTTTCTTT. This encodes CASTTGGGNTEAFF.

The rearrangement links TRBV2 to TRBJ2-7; 11 nucleotides match TRBD1. The CDR3 loop spans 14 amino acids. The V gene end was trimmed by 7 bases and the J gene end by 2 bases; junction bases not matched to a gene: 4. Germline assignment: CDR1 SNHLY and CDR2 FYNNEI. The CDR3 coding sequence is TGTGCCAGCACGGACAGGGGGCGCCCCTACGAGCAGTACTTC. Translated: CASTDRGRPYEQYF. The whole variable domain, filled in from reference TRBV2 and TRBJ2-7, reads EPEVTQTPSHQVTQMGQEVILRCVPISNHLYFYWYRQILGQKVEFLVSFYNNEISEKSEIFDDQFSVERPDGSNFTLKIRSTKLEDSAMYFCASTDRGRPYEQYFGPGTRLTVT.

This clonotype was picked up a small number of times. The chain combines TRBV6-2 or TRBV6-3 with TRBJ2-7, with 9 bases fitting TRBD2. The V segment lost 2 bases and the J segment 0 bases; nucleotides outside the gene matches: 8. The CDR3 is made up of 17 amino acids. In germline, CDR1 is MNHEY, CDR2 SVGEGT. The CDR3 coding sequence is TGTGCCAGCAGTTACGGAATAGCGGGAGTGAGCTCCTACGAGCAGTACTTC. Translated: CASSYGIAGVSSYEQYF.

This clonotype has only a few counts. The rearrangement links TRBV2 to TRBJ1-1, with 8 bases matching TRBD1. The germline gives CDR1 SNHLY, CDR2 FYNNEI. The CDR3 is 12 amino acids. Germline trimming cut 7 bases from V and 5 bases from J; bases unmatched to any gene: 3. Here the CDR3 reads CASTGGKTEAFF. CDR3 bases: TGTGCCAGCACAGGGGGCAAGACTGAAGCTTTCTTT.

With regard to this clonotype: One end of the junction varies from germline; a read error may be responsible. The V call is TRBV19, the J call TRBJ1-1; D is perhaps TRBD1 (5 bases). This CDR3 is 15 amino acids long. Germline V gives CDR1 LNHDA, CDR2 SQIVND (reference sequence). The CDR3 spells CASRMTASMNTEAFF. DNA for the CDR3: TGTGCCAGTAGGATGACAGCCTCCATGAACACTGAAGCTTTCTTC.

This clonotype was recorded many times. The CDR3 DNA reads TGTGCCAGCAGCTTAGCCGTGGTGAGCGATGAGCAGTACTTC. As protein: CASSLAVVSDEQYF. The chain recombines TRBV11-2 with TRBJ2-7; no firm D call. The CDR3 totals 14 residues. V was clipped by 1 base and J by 7 bases, with 14 bases between them. Germline V gene lookup returns CDR1 SGHAT and CDR2 FQNNGV.